This is a list of T cell receptor beta chains from one sample in a study of blood T cell repertoires in COVID-19. Profiled with immunoSEQ multiplex PCR; TCRdb holds only in-frame clones, not every one. The data show about 250,000 clones, 88% seen once. Sequenced: peripheral blood. The receptors shown here come from a man aged 80 or over with acute or convalescent COVID-19. Both conserved end residues are part of each CDR3. Fields, in order: D gene, V gene, J gene, clone size, CDR3 protein, CDR3 DNA. A D gene is named only where the DNA matches it firmly. The size field is filled for only some rows; it gives once, few, many or a size class.

D gene: TRBD1
V gene: TRBV2
J gene: TRBJ2-5
clone size: -
CDR3 protein: CASSGDRGHETQYF
CDR3 DNA: TGTGCCAGCAGTGGGGACAGGGGTCATGAGACCCAGTACTTC

D gene: TRBD1
V gene: TRBV11-1
J gene: TRBJ2-7
clone size: -
CDR3 protein: CASSFDRGREQYF
CDR3 DNA: TGTGCCAGCAGCTTCGACAGGGGGAGGGAGCAGTACTTC

D gene: -
V gene: TRBV28
J gene: TRBJ1-1
clone size: -
CDR3 protein: CASRYLSTEAFF
CDR3 DNA: TGTGCCAGCAGGTACTTGAGCACTGAAGCTTTCTTT

D gene: TRBD2
V gene: TRBV7-3
J gene: TRBJ2-1
clone size: -
CDR3 protein: CASSFTSGSLNEQFF
CDR3 DNA: TGTGCCAGCAGCTTCACTAGCGGGAGTCTCAATGAGCAGTTCTTC

D gene: -
V gene: TRBV19
J gene: TRBJ2-1
clone size: -
CDR3 protein: CASSISSNNEQFF
CDR3 DNA: TGTGCCAGTAGTATTTCGAGTAACAATGAGCAGTTCTTC

D gene: -
V gene: TRBV3-1/TRBV3-2
J gene: TRBJ1-1
clone size: -
CDR3 protein: CASSRLGLGEAFF
CDR3 DNA: TGTGCCAGCAGCCGCTTGGGACTGGGTGAAGCTTTCTTT

D gene: -
V gene: TRBV10-3
J gene: TRBJ1-2
clone size: -
CDR3 protein: CAISESGGEGLDGYTF
CDR3 DNA: TGTGCCATCAGTGAGTCTGGCGGCGAGGGACTGGATGGCTACACCTTC

D gene: TRBD1
V gene: TRBV15
J gene: TRBJ1-4
clone size: -
CDR3 protein: CATSRRTGVTEKLFF
CDR3 DNA: TGTGCCACCAGCAGACGGACAGGGGTTACTGAAAAACTGTTTTTT

D gene: TRBD1
V gene: TRBV25-1
J gene: TRBJ1-4
clone size: -
CDR3 protein: CASSGYGTGQEKLFF
CDR3 DNA: TGTGCCAGCAGTGGCTACGGGACAGGGCAAGAAAAACTGTTTTTT

D gene: TRBD1
V gene: TRBV7-6
J gene: TRBJ1-4
clone size: -
CDR3 protein: CASSLGGQGVNAGIHEKLFF
CDR3 DNA: TGTGCCAGCAGCTTGGGGGGACAGGGAGTAAACGCGGGGATCCATGAAAAACTGTTTTTT

D gene: -
V gene: TRBV7-9
J gene: TRBJ2-3
clone size: -
CDR3 protein: CASSSLGDTQYF
CDR3 DNA: TGTGCCAGCAGCTCCCTAGGAGATACGCAGTATTTT

D gene: -
V gene: TRBV19
J gene: TRBJ1-2
clone size: -
CDR3 protein: CASSQGGGVYGYTF
CDR3 DNA: TGTGCCAGTAGTCAGGGCGGTGGGGTCTATGGCTACACCTTC

D gene: -
V gene: TRBV15
J gene: TRBJ2-5
clone size: once
CDR3 protein: CATSRDMAGRETQYF
CDR3 DNA: TGTGCCACCAGCAGAGATATGGCGGGGAGAGAGACCCAGTACTTC

D gene: TRBD1
V gene: TRBV7-3
J gene: TRBJ2-7
clone size: -
CDR3 protein: CASSPTGGSSYEQYF
CDR3 DNA: TGTGCCAGCAGCCCTACAGGGGGCAGCTCCTACGAGCAGTACTTC

D gene: -
V gene: TRBV7-2
J gene: TRBJ1-2
clone size: -
CDR3 protein: CASSLGGTNYGYTF
CDR3 DNA: TGTGCCAGCAGCTTAGGGGGGACAAACTATGGCTACACCTTC

D gene: TRBD1
V gene: TRBV14
J gene: TRBJ1-5
clone size: -
CDR3 protein: CASSQDNRGPNQPQHF
CDR3 DNA: TGTGCCAGCAGCCAAGACAACAGGGGGCCCAATCAGCCCCAGCATTTT

D gene: -
V gene: TRBV3-1/TRBV3-2
J gene: TRBJ2-5
clone size: -
CDR3 protein: CASSQLRETQYF
CDR3 DNA: TGTGCCAGCAGCCAACTACGGGAGACCCAGTACTTC

D gene: TRBD1
V gene: TRBV4-1
J gene: TRBJ2-5
clone size: -
CDR3 protein: CASSQDPRGQETQYF
CDR3 DNA: TGCGCCAGCAGCCAAGATCCCAGGGGGCAAGAGACCCAGTACTTC

D gene: TRBD2
V gene: TRBV11-2
J gene: TRBJ2-3
clone size: -
CDR3 protein: CASSLRGGTDTQYF
CDR3 DNA: TGTGCCAGCAGCTTGCGGGGGGGCACAGATACGCAGTATTTT

D gene: -
V gene: TRBV2
J gene: TRBJ1-2
clone size: few
CDR3 protein: CASKLTGDYYTF
CDR3 DNA: TGTGCCAGCAAGCTAACAGGAGATTACTACACCTTC

D gene: TRBD1
V gene: TRBV28
J gene: TRBJ1-1
clone size: -
CDR3 protein: CASSTDRGNTEAFF
CDR3 DNA: TGTGCCAGCAGCACGGACAGGGGGAACACTGAAGCTTTCTTT

D gene: TRBD1
V gene: TRBV6-5
J gene: TRBJ1-2
clone size: -
CDR3 protein: CASSRGDRAGGYTF
CDR3 DNA: TGTGCCAGCAGTAGGGGGGACAGGGCTGGCGGCTACACCTTC

D gene: -
V gene: TRBV12-3/TRBV12-4
J gene: TRBJ1-1
clone size: few
CDR3 protein: CASSQTQNTEAFF
CDR3 DNA: TGTGCCAGCAGCCAAACACAGAACACTGAAGCTTTCTTT

D gene: -
V gene: TRBV6-5
J gene: TRBJ1-1
clone size: -
CDR3 protein: CASIKQGNTEAFF
CDR3 DNA: TGTGCCAGCATCAAACAGGGGAACACTGAAGCTTTCTTT

D gene: -
V gene: TRBV14
J gene: TRBJ1-1
clone size: -
CDR3 protein: CASSVQMNTEAFF
CDR3 DNA: TGTGCCAGCAGCGTCCAGATGAACACTGAAGCTTTCTTT

D gene: TRBD1
V gene: TRBV13
J gene: TRBJ1-4
clone size: -
CDR3 protein: CASSTRTGGGIEKLFF
CDR3 DNA: TGTGCCAGCAGCACCCGGACAGGGGGCGGTATTGAAAAACTGTTTTTT

D gene: TRBD1
V gene: TRBV9
J gene: TRBJ1-6
clone size: -
CDR3 protein: CASSDRDRRNSPLHF
CDR3 DNA: TGTGCCAGCAGCGACCGGGACAGGAGGAATTCACCCCTCCACTTT

D gene: -
V gene: TRBV7-3
J gene: TRBJ2-7
clone size: -
CDR3 protein: CASSLTGGRGEQYF
CDR3 DNA: TGTGCCAGCAGCTTAACAGGGGGAAGAGGCGAGCAGTACTTC

D gene: -
V gene: TRBV7-2
J gene: TRBJ2-5
clone size: -
CDR3 protein: CASSLVRQETQYF
CDR3 DNA: TGTGCCAGCAGCTTAGTCAGGCAAGAGACCCAGTACTTC

D gene: TRBD2
V gene: TRBV10-3
J gene: TRBJ2-7
clone size: few
CDR3 protein: CAISVAGGLEQYF
CDR3 DNA: TGTGCCATCAGCGTAGCGGGAGGACTCGAGCAGTACTTC

D gene: -
V gene: TRBV13
J gene: TRBJ1-3
clone size: -
CDR3 protein: CASIRQDSGNTIYF
CDR3 DNA: TGTGCCAGCATTCGACAAGATTCTGGAAACACCATATATTTT

D gene: -
V gene: TRBV10-3
J gene: TRBJ1-2
clone size: -
CDR3 protein: CAIRRGTNYGYTF
CDR3 DNA: TGTGCCATCCGACGGGGGACCAACTATGGCTACACCTTC

D gene: TRBD2
V gene: TRBV7-9
J gene: TRBJ2-1
clone size: -
CDR3 protein: CASSLTLAGDNEQFF
CDR3 DNA: TGTGCCAGCAGCTTAACTCTAGCGGGAGATAATGAGCAGTTCTTC

D gene: TRBD2
V gene: TRBV5-1
J gene: TRBJ2-1
clone size: -
CDR3 protein: CASSLDVSLGRGEQFF
CDR3 DNA: TGCGCCAGCAGCTTGGACGTATCGCTAGGGAGGGGTGAGCAGTTCTTC

D gene: -
V gene: TRBV23-1
J gene: TRBJ1-3
clone size: -
CDR3 protein: CASSLFSGSGSSGNTIYF
CDR3 DNA: TGCGCCAGCAGTCTCTTTTCGGGTTCGGGTTCATCTGGAAACACCATATATTTT

D gene: -
V gene: TRBV6-5
J gene: TRBJ1-1
clone size: -
CDR3 protein: CASSYSRPGNTEAFF
CDR3 DNA: TGTGCCAGCAGTTACTCCCGTCCGGGGAACACTGAAGCTTTCTTT

D gene: TRBD2
V gene: TRBV7-3
J gene: TRBJ2-2
clone size: once
CDR3 protein: CASSLAGGDRRTGELFF
CDR3 DNA: TGTGCCAGCAGCCTCGCGGGGGGGGACAGACGCACCGGGGAGCTGTTTTTT

D gene: -
V gene: TRBV7-2
J gene: TRBJ1-1
clone size: -
CDR3 protein: CASSSLGDEAFF
CDR3 DNA: TGTGCCAGCAGCTCTTTAGGGGATGAAGCTTTCTTT

D gene: -
V gene: TRBV6-6
J gene: TRBJ1-3
clone size: -
CDR3 protein: CASSTTDHTIYF
CDR3 DNA: TGTGCCAGCAGTACCACTGATCACACCATATATTTT

D gene: TRBD1
V gene: TRBV19
J gene: TRBJ1-1
clone size: -
CDR3 protein: CASTGQGRTEAFF
CDR3 DNA: TGTGCCAGTACCGGACAGGGAAGGACTGAAGCTTTCTTT

D gene: -
V gene: TRBV19
J gene: TRBJ1-4
clone size: -
CDR3 protein: CASSIVSFNEKLFF
CDR3 DNA: TGTGCCAGTAGTATAGTTTCCTTTAATGAAAAACTGTTTTTT

D gene: -
V gene: TRBV6-2/TRBV6-3
J gene: TRBJ1-6
clone size: -
CDR3 protein: CASSYSPRARRSPLHF
CDR3 DNA: TGTGCCAGCAGTTACTCGCCCAGGGCCCGGAGATCACCCCTCCACTTT

D gene: -
V gene: TRBV5-1
J gene: TRBJ2-7
clone size: -
CDR3 protein: CASSLSGLNEQYF
CDR3 DNA: TGCGCCAGCAGCTTGTCAGGGCTGAACGAGCAGTACTTC

D gene: -
V gene: TRBV5-1
J gene: TRBJ2-2
clone size: once
CDR3 protein: CASSLNGGGTGELFF
CDR3 DNA: TGCGCCAGCAGCTTGAATGGGGGCGGCACCGGGGAGCTGTTTTTT

D gene: -
V gene: TRBV6-5
J gene: TRBJ2-3
clone size: -
CDR3 protein: CASSYQDTQYF
CDR3 DNA: TGTGCCAGCAGTTACCAAGATACGCAGTATTTT

D gene: -
V gene: TRBV9
J gene: TRBJ1-6
clone size: few
CDR3 protein: CASSGRGNNSPLHF
CDR3 DNA: TGTGCCAGCAGCGGCAGGGGAAATAATTCACCCCTCCACTTT

D gene: TRBD1
V gene: TRBV2
J gene: TRBJ1-6
clone size: -
CDR3 protein: CASYRDSSSYNSPLHF
CDR3 DNA: TGTGCCAGCTACCGGGACAGCAGCTCCTATAATTCACCCCTCCACTTT

D gene: -
V gene: TRBV6-2/TRBV6-3
J gene: TRBJ2-4
clone size: -
CDR3 protein: CASSPPGTQWIQYF
CDR3 DNA: TGTGCCAGCAGTCCCCCCGGGACTCAATGGATTCAGTACTTC

D gene: -
V gene: TRBV7-7
J gene: TRBJ2-2
clone size: -
CDR3 protein: CASSFEQILNTGELFF
CDR3 DNA: TGTGCCAGCAGCTTTGAACAGATTCTGAACACCGGGGAGCTGTTTTTT

D gene: -
V gene: TRBV7-3
J gene: TRBJ2-1
clone size: -
CDR3 protein: CASSLEGQLYNEQFF
CDR3 DNA: TGTGCCAGCAGCTTAGAAGGACAGCTCTACAATGAGCAGTTCTTC

D gene: TRBD2
V gene: TRBV6-2/TRBV6-3
J gene: TRBJ2-1
clone size: -
CDR3 protein: CASSYNGGAVNEQFF
CDR3 DNA: TGTGCCAGCAGTTACAACGGGGGGGCAGTCAATGAGCAGTTCTTC

D gene: TRBD1
V gene: TRBV7-9
J gene: TRBJ2-5
clone size: few
CDR3 protein: CASSLWTGSFLGTQYF
CDR3 DNA: TGTGCCAGCAGCCTTTGGACAGGGTCCTTTCTGGGGACCCAGTACTTC

D gene: -
V gene: TRBV27
J gene: TRBJ2-3
clone size: -
CDR3 protein: CASSLRRVTDTQYF
CDR3 DNA: TGTGCCAGCAGTCTCCGCCGGGTCACAGATACGCAGTATTTT

D gene: TRBD2
V gene: TRBV2
J gene: TRBJ2-1
clone size: -
CDR3 protein: CASSERLAGDNEQFF
CDR3 DNA: TGTGCCAGCAGTGAACGGCTAGCGGGGGACAATGAGCAGTTCTTC

D gene: -
V gene: TRBV4-2
J gene: TRBJ2-7
clone size: -
CDR3 protein: CASSGPREGLSYEQYF
CDR3 DNA: TGTGCCAGCAGCGGTCCGAGGGAAGGCCTCTCCTACGAGCAGTACTTC

D gene: -
V gene: TRBV5-6
J gene: TRBJ2-7
clone size: -
CDR3 protein: CASSRFEDMGPNF
CDR3 DNA: TGTGCCAGCAGCCGATTTGAGGACATGGGTCCAAACTTC

D gene: -
V gene: TRBV19
J gene: TRBJ2-2
clone size: -
CDR3 protein: CASRTQENTGELFF
CDR3 DNA: TGTGCCAGTAGGACACAGGAGAACACCGGGGAGCTGTTTTTT